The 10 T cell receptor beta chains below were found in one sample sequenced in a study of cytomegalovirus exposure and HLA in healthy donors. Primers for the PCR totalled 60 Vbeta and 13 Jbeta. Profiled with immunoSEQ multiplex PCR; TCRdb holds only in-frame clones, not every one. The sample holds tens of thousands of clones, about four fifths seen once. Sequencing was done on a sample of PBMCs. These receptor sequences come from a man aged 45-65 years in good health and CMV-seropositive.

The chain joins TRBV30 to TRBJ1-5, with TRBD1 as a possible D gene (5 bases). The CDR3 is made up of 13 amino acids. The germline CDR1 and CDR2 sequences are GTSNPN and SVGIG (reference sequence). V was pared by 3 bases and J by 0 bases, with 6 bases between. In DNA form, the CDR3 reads TGTGCCTGGAGGGGGGGTAGCAATCAGCCCCAGCATTTT. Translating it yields CAWRGGSNQPQHF.

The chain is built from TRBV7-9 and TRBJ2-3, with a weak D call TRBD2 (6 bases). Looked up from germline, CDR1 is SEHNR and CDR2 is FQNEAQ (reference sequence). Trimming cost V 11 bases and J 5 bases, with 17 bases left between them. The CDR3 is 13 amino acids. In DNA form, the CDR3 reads TGTGCCTCCCTCGCTAGCGTGGGAGATACGCAGTATTTT. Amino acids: CASLASVGDTQYF.

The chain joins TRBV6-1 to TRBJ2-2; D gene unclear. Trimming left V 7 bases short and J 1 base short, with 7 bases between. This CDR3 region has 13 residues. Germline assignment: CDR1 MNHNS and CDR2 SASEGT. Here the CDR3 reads CASMWQNTGELFF. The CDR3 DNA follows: TGTGCCAGCATGTGGCAGAACACCGGGGAGCTGTTTTTT.

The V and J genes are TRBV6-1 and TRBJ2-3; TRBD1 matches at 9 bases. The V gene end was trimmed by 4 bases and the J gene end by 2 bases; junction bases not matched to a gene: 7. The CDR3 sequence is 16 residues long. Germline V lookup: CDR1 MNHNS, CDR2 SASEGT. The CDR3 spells CASSARQGDYTDTQYF. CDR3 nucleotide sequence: TGTGCCAGCAGTGCCCGACAGGGGGACTACACAGATACGCAGTATTTT.

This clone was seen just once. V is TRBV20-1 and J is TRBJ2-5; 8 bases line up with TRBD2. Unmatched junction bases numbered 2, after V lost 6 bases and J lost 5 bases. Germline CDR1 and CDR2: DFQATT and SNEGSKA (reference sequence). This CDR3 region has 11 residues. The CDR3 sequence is CSARLAETQYF. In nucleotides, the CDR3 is TGCAGTGCCAGACTAGCGGAGACCCAGTACTTC.

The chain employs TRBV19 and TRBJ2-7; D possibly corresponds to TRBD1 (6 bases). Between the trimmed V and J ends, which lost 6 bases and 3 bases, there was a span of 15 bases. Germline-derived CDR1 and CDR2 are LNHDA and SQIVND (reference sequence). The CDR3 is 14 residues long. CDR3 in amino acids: CASSHGGPDYEQYF. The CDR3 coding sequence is TGTGCCAGTAGCCATGGGGGCCCGGACTACGAGCAGTACTTC.

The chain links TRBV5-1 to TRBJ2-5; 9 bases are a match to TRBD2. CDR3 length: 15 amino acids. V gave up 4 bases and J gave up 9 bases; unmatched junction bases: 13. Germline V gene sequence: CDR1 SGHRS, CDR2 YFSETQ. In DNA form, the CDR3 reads TGCGCCAGCAGCGTAATGGGACTAGCAGGGTCGGCCCAGTACTTC. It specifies CASSVMGLAGSAQYF.

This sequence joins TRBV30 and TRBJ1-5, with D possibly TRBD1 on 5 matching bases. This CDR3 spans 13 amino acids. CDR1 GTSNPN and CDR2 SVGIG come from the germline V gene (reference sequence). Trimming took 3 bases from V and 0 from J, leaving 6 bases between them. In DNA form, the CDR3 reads TGTGCCTGGAGGGGACTTAGCAATCAGCCCCAGCATTTT. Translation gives CAWRGLSNQPQHF.

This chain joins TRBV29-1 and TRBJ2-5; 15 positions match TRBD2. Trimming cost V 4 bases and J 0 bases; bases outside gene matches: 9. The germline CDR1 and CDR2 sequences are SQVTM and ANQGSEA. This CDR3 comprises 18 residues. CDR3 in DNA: TGCAGCGTTGTCCGATGGACTAGCGGGGGGGAGTACCAAGAGACCCAGTACTTC. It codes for CSVVRWTSGGEYQETQYF.

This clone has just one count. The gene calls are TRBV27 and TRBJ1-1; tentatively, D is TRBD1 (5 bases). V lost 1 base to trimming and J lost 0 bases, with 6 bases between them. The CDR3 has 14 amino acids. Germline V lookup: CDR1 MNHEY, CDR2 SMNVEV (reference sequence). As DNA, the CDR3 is TGTGCCAGCAGTTTATGGGGGGTGAACACTGAAGCTTTCTTT. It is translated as CASSLWGVNTEAFF.